This T cell receptor beta chain is drawn from a study of Ad26.COV2.S vaccination and SARS-CoV-2 variants. Overall study: In the COV1001 trial, the donor was in the Ad26.COV2.S arm.

The treatment is: some 19 received Ad26.COV2.S at low or high dose, single or two shots; 5 received placebo; per-sample allocation not given. Samples came from day 63 after the first vaccine or placebo injection. About this clone itself: Its antigen is currently unknown.

CDR1 and CDR2 (germline): ENHRY, SYGVKD. The CDR3 loop spans 14 amino acids. V was pared by 4 bases and J by 5 bases, with 6 bases of the junction left unmatched. Study-wide findings and caveats: It was vaccine recipients, not placebo recipients, who had the higher spike-specific TCR breadth.

TCRdb keeps only in-frame clones here, not all; method: immunoSEQ multiplex PCR. The data hold about half a million clones, with roughly nine tenths observed a single time. Sequencing used peripheral blood, obtained in a trial of Ad26.COV2.S vaccine versus placebo. The clonotype comes from a person aged 18-60 years who received the Ad26.COV2.S COVID-19 vaccine or a placebo. The V call is TRBV10-3, the J call TRBJ2-5; 8 bases are shared with TRBD2. The chain's CDR3 is CAISGSGGAETQYF. In nucleotides, the CDR3 is TGTGCCATCAGTGGATCGGGGGGGGCGGAGACCCAGTACTTC.